The rows below give T cell receptor beta chains drawn from one sample of a study of blood T cell repertoires in COVID-19. Produced via immunoSEQ multiplex PCR; TCRdb's table is partial and in-frame only. The table lists about 170,000 clones, roughly 80% of them singletons, with over 2.5% in the top ten. The sample was peripheral blood. Receptors were obtained from a human donor with acute or convalescent COVID-19. The donor label of this sample is uncertain. Both conserved end residues are part of each CDR3. Fields, in order: clone size, D gene, V gene, J gene, CDR3 protein, CDR3 DNA. The D gene is left open where the match is weak. Clone size, where shown, is once, few, many, or a class for clones that have expanded.

-	-	TRBV3-1/TRBV3-2	TRBJ2-5	CASSLPLGTASQETQYF	TGTGCCAGCAGCCTCCCCCTCGGCACAGCCTCCCAAGAGACCCAGTACTTC
once	-	TRBV28	TRBJ2-7	CASLRQDFYEQYF	TGTGCCAGCCTCAGGCAGGATTTCTACGAGCAGTACTTC
once	-	TRBV12-5	TRBJ1-4	CASGTGNSNEKLFF	TGTGCTAGTGGTACTGGAAACAGTAATGAAAAACTGTTTTTT
few	TRBD1	TRBV25-1	TRBJ1-6	CASSASAGQSNSPLHF	TGTGCCAGCAGTGCCTCCGCGGGACAGTCAAATTCACCCCTCCACTTT
-	TRBD1	TRBV6-5	TRBJ1-2	CAGQGAGGYTF	TGTGCCGGACAGGGGGCCGGTGGCTACACCTTC
-	TRBD1	TRBV5-4	TRBJ1-1	CASSLETGGNTEAFF	TGTGCCAGCAGCTTGGAGACAGGGGGCAACACTGAAGCTTTCTTT
few	-	TRBV2	TRBJ1-4	CASSEARATNEKLFF	TGTGCCAGCAGTGAAGCCAGGGCCACTAATGAAAAACTGTTTTTT
few	-	TRBV3-1/TRBV3-2	TRBJ1-2	CASSRGGVANYGYTF	TGTGCCAGCAGCCGGGGAGGAGTGGCTAACTATGGCTACACCTTC
-	-	TRBV25-1	TRBJ2-3	CASSGVASALDTQYF	TGTGCCAGCAGTGGTGTGGCGTCAGCGTTAGATACGCAGTATTTT
-	TRBD2	TRBV2	TRBJ2-1	CASSALAGVYNEQFF	TGCGCCAGCAGTGCGCTAGCGGGGGTCTACAATGAGCAGTTCTTC
-	-	TRBV7-9	TRBJ1-1	CASSPSGNVNTEAFF	TGTGCCAGCAGCCCCAGTGGCAATGTGAACACTGAAGCTTTCTTT
-	TRBD2	TRBV2	TRBJ2-2	CASRRLAGSRGNTGELFF	TGTGCCAGCAGGAGACTAGCGGGGTCACGCGGGAACACCGGGGAGCTGTTTTTT
-	-	TRBV10-3	TRBJ1-5	CAISEAGFHQPQHF	TGTGCCATCAGTGAAGCAGGGTTTCATCAGCCCCAGCATTTT
-	-	TRBV7-2	TRBJ1-1	CASSLEGDMNTEAFF	TGTGCCAGCAGCTTAGAGGGAGATATGAACACTGAAGCTTTCTTT
once	TRBD2	TRBV3-1/TRBV3-2	TRBJ2-1	CASSQDGTSGREQFF	TGTGCCAGCAGCCAAGACGGGACTAGCGGCCGAGAGCAGTTCTTC
-	-	TRBV27	TRBJ2-3	CASSHTSRRGGTDTQYF	TGTGCCAGCAGTCACACGTCCCGTAGAGGCGGCACAGATACGCAGTATTTT
-	-	TRBV28	TRBJ1-4	CASIGGTNEKLFF	TGTGCCAGCATCGGGGGGACTAATGAAAAACTGTTTTTT
many	-	TRBV30	TRBJ2-3	CAWSSGLTDTQYF	TGTGCCTGGAGCTCGGGACTCACAGATACGCAGTATTTT
-	-	TRBV5-1	TRBJ1-6	CASSPRSGTRATNSPLHF	TGCGCCAGCAGCCCCCGATCCGGGACACGTGCCACCAATTCACCCCTCCACTTT
-	TRBD1	TRBV11-2	TRBJ1-4	CASSHLDRADATNEKLFF	TGTGCCAGCAGTCACCTGGACAGGGCCGATGCAACTAATGAAAAACTGTTTTTT
-	TRBD1	TRBV23-1	TRBJ2-2	CASHINGQGPPGAGELFF	TGCGCCAGCCACATTAACGGACAGGGGCCACCTGGGGCCGGGGAGCTGTTTTTT
-	TRBD1	TRBV7-2	TRBJ2-1	CASSLAQGRYNEQFF	TGTGCCAGCAGCTTAGCACAGGGGCGCTACAATGAGCAGTTCTTC